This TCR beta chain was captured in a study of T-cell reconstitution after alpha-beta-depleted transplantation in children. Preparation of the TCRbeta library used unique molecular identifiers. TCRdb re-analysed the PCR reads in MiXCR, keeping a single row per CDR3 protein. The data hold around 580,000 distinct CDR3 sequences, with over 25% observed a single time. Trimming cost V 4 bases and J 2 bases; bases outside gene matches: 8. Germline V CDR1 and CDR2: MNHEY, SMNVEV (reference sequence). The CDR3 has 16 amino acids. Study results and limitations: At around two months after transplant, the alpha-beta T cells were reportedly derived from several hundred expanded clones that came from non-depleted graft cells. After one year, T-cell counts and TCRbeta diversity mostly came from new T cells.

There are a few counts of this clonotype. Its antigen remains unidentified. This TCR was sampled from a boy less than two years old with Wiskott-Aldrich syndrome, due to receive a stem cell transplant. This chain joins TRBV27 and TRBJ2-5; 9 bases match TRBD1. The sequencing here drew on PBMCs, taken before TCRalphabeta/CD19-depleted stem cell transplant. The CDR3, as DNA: TGTGCCAGCAGTTCTAAGGACAGGGGTGTTCAAGAGACCCAGTACTTC. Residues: CASSSKDRGVQETQYF.